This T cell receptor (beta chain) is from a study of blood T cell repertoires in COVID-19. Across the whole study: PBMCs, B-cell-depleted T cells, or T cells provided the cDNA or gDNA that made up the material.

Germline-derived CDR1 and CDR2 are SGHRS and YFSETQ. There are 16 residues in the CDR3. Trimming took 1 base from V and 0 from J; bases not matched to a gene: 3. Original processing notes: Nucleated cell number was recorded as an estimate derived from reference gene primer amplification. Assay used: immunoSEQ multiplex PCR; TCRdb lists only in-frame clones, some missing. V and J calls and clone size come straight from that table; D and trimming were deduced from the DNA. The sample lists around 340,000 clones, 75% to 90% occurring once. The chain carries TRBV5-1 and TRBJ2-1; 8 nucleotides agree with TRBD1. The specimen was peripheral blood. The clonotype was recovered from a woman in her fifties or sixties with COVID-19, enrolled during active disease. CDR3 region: CASSLTGQASYNEQFF. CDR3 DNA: TGCGCCAGCAGCTTGACGGGACAGGCCTCCTACAATGAGCAGTTCTTC.